This TCR beta chain is from a study of T-cell memory formation after mild COVID-19. TCRdb used MiXCR to reprocess the 5' RACE reads, holding one entry per CDR3 protein. The sample shows around 440,000 distinct CDR3 sequences, 18% of them seen only once. This CDR3 is 16 amino acids long. V dropped 6 bases and J dropped 5; count of bases not matched to a gene: 13. Germline V gene data show CDR1 as SGHVS and CDR2 as FQNEAQ. This clonotype was counted between two and nine times. The origin of this receptor is an adult woman who had mild COVID-19 (a few samples of this study predate the infection). Cell type and time point are not known. V and J are TRBV7-8 and TRBJ2-1; 7 nucleotides line up with TRBD2. Material for sequencing was PBMCs or a T cell subset sorted from them (not recorded which). CDR3 in DNA: TGTGCCAGCAGTGGAGAAAGCCTAGCGGAGAACAATGAGCAGTTCTTC. It yields the protein CASSGESLAENNEQFF. The whole variable domain, remainder taken from reference TRBV7-8 and TRBJ2-1, is GAGVSQSPRYKVAKRGQDVALRCDPISGHVSLFWYQQALGQGPEFLTYFQNEAQLDKSGLPSDRFFAERPEGSVSTLKIQRTQQEDSAVYLCASSGESLAENNEQFFGPGTRLTVL.